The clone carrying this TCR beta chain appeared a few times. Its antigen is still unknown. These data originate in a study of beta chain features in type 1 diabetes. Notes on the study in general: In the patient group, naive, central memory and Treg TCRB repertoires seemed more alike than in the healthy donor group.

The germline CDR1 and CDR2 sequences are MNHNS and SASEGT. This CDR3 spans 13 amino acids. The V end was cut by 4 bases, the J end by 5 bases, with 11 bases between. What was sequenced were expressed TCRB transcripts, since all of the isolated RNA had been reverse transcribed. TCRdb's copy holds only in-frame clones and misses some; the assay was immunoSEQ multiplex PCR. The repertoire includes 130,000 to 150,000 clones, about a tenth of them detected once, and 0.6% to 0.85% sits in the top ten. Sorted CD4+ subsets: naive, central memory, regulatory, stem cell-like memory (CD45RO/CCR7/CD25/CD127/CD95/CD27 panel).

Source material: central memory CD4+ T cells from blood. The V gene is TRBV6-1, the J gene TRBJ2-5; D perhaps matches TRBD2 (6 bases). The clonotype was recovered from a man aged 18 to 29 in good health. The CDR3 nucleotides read TGTGCCAGCAGTGTGTCGGGGAGGGAGACCCAGTACTTC. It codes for CASSVSGRETQYF.